The 26 T cell receptor beta chains below all came from one sample that was sequenced in a study of T cells in localized non-small cell lung cancer. Clones were sequenced by immunoSEQ multiplex PCR, and TCRdb holds only the in-frame ones, with some missing. This table has more than 1,200 clones, more than 20% appearing once. The sample was lung tumor tissue, taken before any cancer treatment. The receptors derive from a man between 40 and 70 years old with stage I squamous cell lung carcinoma.

This sequence joins TRBV6-8 and TRBJ2-5, with D unclear. CDR3 length equals 14 residues. In germline, CDR1 is MNHGY, CDR2 SAAAGT. The germline V and J ends were trimmed by 4 bases and 2 bases, with 11 bases remaining between them. The CDR3 DNA reads as TGTGCCAGCAGTTCGTCGTCCTTACAAGAGACCCAGTACTTC. Its protein is CASSSSSLQETQYF.

This sequence joins TRBV28 and TRBJ1-5; D possibly corresponds to TRBD1 (6 bases). Germline assignment: CDR1 MDHEN and CDR2 SYDVKM. CDR3 length equals 14 residues. Trimming removed 6 bases from V and 7 bases from J, with 16 bases in between. The CDR3, as DNA: TGTGCCAGCAGACGGACAGTTGCCATCCAGCCCCAGCATTTT. Translating gives CASRRTVAIQPQHF.

By frequency in the sample, this clone is large. The chain joins TRBV11-3 to TRBJ2-3, with 10 bases identical to TRBD2. The CDR3 has 17 amino acids. The germline V gene has CDR1 SGHNT and CDR2 YENEEA. The V and J ends lost 3 bases and 5 bases, in that order; junction bases with no gene match: 11. This chain's CDR3 is CASSFVAGGTLGDTQYF. The CDR3 nucleotides read TGTGCCAGCAGCTTCGTAGCGGGGGGTACCCTTGGAGATACGCAGTATTTT.

This clone came up a few times. This chain links TRBV19 with TRBJ1-3; D unresolved. Trimming cost V 7 bases and J 11 bases, with 15 bases left between them. The CDR3 length is 12 residues. Germline V gene sequence: CDR1 LNHDA, CDR2 SQIVND (reference sequence). Here the CDR3 reads CASIGSVSAIYF. CDR3 sequence (DNA): TGTGCCAGTATCGGGTCAGTTTCGGCCATATATTTT.

Only a few counts were recorded for this clone. The chain joins TRBV11-3 to TRBJ2-7; no reliable D call. The CDR3 length is 15 residues. Trimming took off 7 bases at V and 4 bases at J, with 20 bases between the two ends. CDR1 and CDR2 from the germline V gene are SGHNT and YENEEA. CDR3 in DNA: TGTGCCAGCAACCCCTCCGGTGGGATGGGTTACGAGCAGTACTTC. Protein product: CASNPSGGMGYEQYF.

This clone is deemed large. The V and J genes are TRBV6-8 and TRBJ2-3; D is unresolved. The germline V gene encodes CDR1 MNHGY and CDR2 SAAAGT. The germline V and J ends were trimmed by 6 bases and 2 bases, with 15 bases remaining between them. The CDR3 totals 15 residues. The CDR3 bases are TGTGCCAGCAGCCCTACCTCCTACTTCACAGATACGCAGTATTTT. Encoded protein: CASSPTSYFTDTQYF.

Only a few counts were recorded for this clone. The chain couples TRBV19 to TRBJ1-1; unclear D gene. Germline CDR1 reads LNHDA; CDR2 reads SQIVND (reference sequence). The V end lost 6 bases, the J end lost 6 bases, and 17 bases lay between the germline ends. The CDR3 is 14 amino acids. CDR3 DNA: TGTGCCAGTAGCCCTCAAGGCCAGCGGGCTGAAGCTTTCTTT. This codes for CASSPQGQRAEAFF.

This clone was seen only a few times. This chain connects TRBV11-3 to TRBJ2-2; either TRBD1 or TRBD2 may fit D (5 bases each). Per germline, CDR1 SGHNT and CDR2 YENEEA. This CDR3 spans 16 amino acids. V was cut by 6 bases and J by 8 bases, with 22 bases left in between. CDR3 nucleotide sequence: TGTGCCAGCAGTCGCCGCGGGCAGGGCGTTGTGGGGGAGCTGTTTTTT. Residues: CASSRRGQGVVGELFF.

This clone is labeled large (0.1 to 1%). The genes are TRBV11-3 and TRBJ1-5; tentatively, D is TRBD1 (5 bases). CDR3 size: 14 residues. Germline CDR1 reads SGHNT; CDR2 reads YENEEA. The ends were cut back, 4 bases at V and 7 bases at J, with 14 bases in the middle. CDR3 DNA: TGTGCCAGCAGCTCGTGGGGGGTTGGGCAGCCCCAGCATTTT. This sequence encodes CASSSWGVGQPQHF.

This chain connects TRBV28 to TRBJ2-1; a weak D match, TRBD1 (5 bases). The CDR3 runs to 16 residues. With 5 bases removed from V and 1 base from J, the gap between germline ends came to 15 bases. CDR1 MDHEN and CDR2 SYDVKM come from the germline V gene. This chain's CDR3 is CASSPPKTDSYNEQFF. The CDR3 nucleotides are TGTGCCAGCAGTCCTCCGAAGACAGATTCCTACAATGAGCAGTTCTTC.

The chain joins TRBV11-3 to TRBJ1-2; 9 positions match TRBD1. The CDR3 extends over 16 amino acids. Germline lookup yields CDR1 SGHNT and CDR2 YENEEA. With V trimmed by 1 base and J by 4 bases, 7 bases remained unmatched. The CDR3 is CASSLGGQGLSYGYTF. The CDR3 nucleotides read TGTGCCAGCAGCTTAGGAGGACAGGGGTTAAGCTATGGCTACACCTTC.

The rearrangement links TRBV14 to TRBJ2-7; 9 bases align to TRBD2. V lost 1 base to trimming and J lost 3 bases; unmatched junction nucleotides: 10. The CDR3 sequence is 17 residues long. Germline V lookup: CDR1 SGHDN, CDR2 FVKESK. CDR3 in DNA: TGTGCCAGCAGCCAAGCGCCCCGGGCTAGCGGGAACTACGAGCAGTACTTC. Translation gives CASSQAPRASGNYEQYF. Based on the CDR3 plus reference TRBV14 and TRBJ2-7, the full variable domain is EAGVTQFPSHSVIEKGQTVTLRCDPISGHDNLYWYRRVMGKEIKFLLHFVKESKQDESGMPNNRFLAERTGGTYSTLKVQPAELEDSGVYFCASSQAPRASGNYEQYFGPGTRLTVT.

This clone has more than one count but fewer than ten. The chain employs TRBV5-1 and TRBJ2-7, with 7 bases lining up with TRBD1. V lost 3 bases and J lost 6; bases outside the gene matches: 12. The CDR3 loop spans 15 amino acids. From germline, CDR1 is SGHRS and CDR2 YFSETQ. The CDR3 DNA is TGCGCCAGCAGCTATGGCCCCGAGACAGGGCCCGAGCAGTACTTC. Translation gives CASSYGPETGPEQYF.

Relative to its sample, this clone is large (0.1 to 1%). The chain has TRBV9 and TRBJ1-2; D not certain. Germline-derived CDR1 and CDR2 are SGDLS and YYNGEE. The germline V and J ends were trimmed by 1 base and 3 bases, with 19 bases remaining between them. The CDR3 loop spans 17 amino acids. The chain's CDR3 is CASSVSVKEGRDYGYTF. In DNA, the CDR3 is TGTGCCAGCAGCGTATCGGTAAAGGAAGGCCGGGACTATGGCTACACCTTC.

The chain carries TRBV9 and TRBJ1-2; maybe TRBD1 (6 bases). Deletions cut 3 bases from V and 3 bases from J, with 15 bases between. CDR1 and CDR2 (germline): SGDLS, YYNGEE. The CDR3 consists of 15 residues. The CDR3 loop reads CASSASGGADYGYTF. Written as DNA, the CDR3 is TGTGCCAGCAGCGCCTCGGGGGGCGCGGACTATGGCTACACCTTC.

This clone was found a few times. The CDR3 sequence is CAKKASSYNSPLHF. The DNA for the CDR3 is TGTGCCAAAAAGGCGAGCTCCTATAATTCACCCCTCCACTTT. The chain carries TRBV6-8 and TRBJ1-6, with unresolved D. Trimming removed 10 bases from V and 0 bases from J, with 10 bases in between. The CDR3 is 14 amino acids. The germline gives CDR1 MNHGY, CDR2 SAAAGT.

This chain connects TRBV11-3 to TRBJ2-7; D not certain. The CDR3 length is 17 residues. Trimming pared 5 bases from V and 3 bases from J, leaving 23 bases between. Germline-derived CDR1 and CDR2 are SGHNT and YENEEA. In DNA, the CDR3 is TGTGCCAGCAGCCACCCGCCTCTTCCTCCCCCTCACTACGAGCAGTACTTC. Protein sequence: CASSHPPLPPPHYEQYF.

This chain connects TRBV6-8 to TRBJ1-1; TRBD1 matches at 8 bases. This CDR3 comprises 15 residues. CDR1 is MNHGY and CDR2 is SAAAGT in the germline V gene. The ends lost 2 bases at V and 1 base at J; junction bases unmatched: 3. The CDR3 reads CASSYQGQANTEAFF. CDR3 DNA: TGTGCCAGCAGTTACCAGGGACAGGCGAACACTGAAGCTTTCTTT.

In its sample, this clone ranks as medium-sized (0.01 to 0.1%). J is TRBJ1-4 and V is TRBV9; TRBD1 matches at 7 bases. CDR3 size: 15 residues. Germline CDR1 SGDLS, CDR2 YYNGEE. The trim removed 5 bases at V and 4 bases at J, leaving 8 bases unmatched. The CDR3 sequence is CASSGRQGFNEKLFF. CDR3 coding DNA: TGTGCCAGCAGTGGCCGACAGGGCTTTAATGAAAAACTGTTTTTT.

This chain uses TRBV14 with TRBJ2-7, with a tentative D call TRBD1 (5 bases). The CDR3 sequence is 16 residues long. The V end was cut by 0 bases, the J end by 4 bases, with 16 bases between. The germline V gene has CDR1 SGHDN and CDR2 FVKESK. The CDR3 DNA is TGTGCCAGCAGCCAAGATGGCTCGGCAGGGATATACGAGCAGTACTTC. Protein product: CASSQDGSAGIYEQYF.

This clone was observed a handful of times. This chain uses TRBV6-7 with TRBJ1-5, with TRBD1 as a possible D gene (6 bases). TRBV6-7 is an ORF; its function is uncertain. Trimming stripped 5 bases from V and 6 bases from J, with 26 bases between. CDR3 length: 18 residues. CDR3 amino acids: CASSEASAGVGRSQPQHF. In DNA form, the CDR3 reads TGTGCCAGCAGTGAAGCGTCGGCAGGGGTCGGGCGAAGTCAGCCCCAGCATTTT.

This clone has more than one count but fewer than ten. V and J are TRBV10-2 and TRBJ1-2; 9 bases align to TRBD1. The CDR3 has 14 amino acids. Germline V lookup: CDR1 WSHSY, CDR2 SAAADI. V was pared by 7 bases and J by 4 bases, with 7 bases of the junction left unmatched. CDR3 bases: TGCGCCAGCACCCCCGGGACAGGGACCTATGGCTACACCTTC. Translating it yields CASTPGTGTYGYTF.

Only a few counts were recorded for this clone. The chain combines TRBV11-3 with TRBJ2-3, with TRBD1 as a possible D gene (5 bases). The CDR3 totals 17 residues. V gave up 4 bases and J gave up 0 bases, with 17 bases separating them. Germline V gene data show CDR1 as SGHNT and CDR2 as YENEEA. CDR3 sequence: CASSSKETALSTDTQYF. The CDR3 nucleotides read TGTGCCAGCAGCTCCAAGGAGACAGCACTTAGCACAGATACGCAGTATTTT.

By sample share, this clone is medium-sized. The chain couples TRBV11-3 to TRBJ1-2; D unresolved. The V gene's germline CDR1 is SGHNT and CDR2 YENEEA. V was clipped by 3 bases and J by 3 bases, with 11 bases between them. CDR3 size: 14 residues. The CDR3 reads CASSFWESDYGYTF. CDR3 DNA sequence: TGTGCCAGCAGCTTTTGGGAGTCAGACTATGGCTACACCTTC.

This clone has only a few counts. CDR3 sequence: CASSSTQHRNKETQYF. The CDR3 bases are TGTGCCAGCAGCTCCACCCAACACAGGAATAAAGAGACCCAGTACTTC. This chain connects TRBV11-3 to TRBJ2-5, with D possibly matching TRBD1 (5 bases). Deletions cut 4 bases from V and 3 bases from J, with 18 bases between. The CDR3 loop spans 16 amino acids. Germline assignment: CDR1 SGHNT and CDR2 YENEEA. Drawing the rest from reference TRBV11-3 and TRBJ2-5, the complete variable domain is EAGVVQSPRYKIIEKKQPVAFWCNPISGHNTLYWYLQNLGQGPELLIRYENEEAVDDSQLPKDRFSAERLKGVDSTLKIQPAELGDSAVYLCASSSTQHRNKETQYFGPGTRLLVL.

This chain uses TRBV28 with TRBJ2-5, with 10 bases fitting TRBD2. CDR1 is MDHEN and CDR2 is SYDVKM in the germline V gene. V was pared by 6 bases and J by 5 bases, with 6 bases of the junction left unmatched. This CDR3 is built from 14 residues. In DNA, the CDR3 is TGTGCCAGCAGACTAGCGGGGCTTGGGGAGACCCAGTACTTC. It encodes CASRLAGLGETQYF.